The clone carrying this TCR beta chain was detected a few times. The table came from immunoSEQ multiplex PCR; TCRdb's copy has only in-frame clones and leaves some out. There are approximately 780 clones in the sample; less than 20% occur only once, and 15% to 20% lies in the top ten. The data originate from a study of T cells in localized non-small cell lung cancer. V lost 5 bases to trimming and J lost 7 bases; unmatched junction nucleotides: 12. The germline V gene has CDR1 SGHNT and CDR2 YENEEA. The CDR3 has 15 amino acids. Sample: normal lung tissue next to the tumor, taken before any cancer treatment. This chain joins TRBV11-3 and TRBJ1-2, with 8 bases fitting TRBD1. This TCR came from a man aged 35-69 years with stage III squamous cell lung carcinoma. The CDR3 here is CASSQTLQGGGGYTF. Here the CDR3 DNA reads TGTGCCAGCAGCCAGACCCTACAGGGGGGGGGTGGCTACACCTTC.